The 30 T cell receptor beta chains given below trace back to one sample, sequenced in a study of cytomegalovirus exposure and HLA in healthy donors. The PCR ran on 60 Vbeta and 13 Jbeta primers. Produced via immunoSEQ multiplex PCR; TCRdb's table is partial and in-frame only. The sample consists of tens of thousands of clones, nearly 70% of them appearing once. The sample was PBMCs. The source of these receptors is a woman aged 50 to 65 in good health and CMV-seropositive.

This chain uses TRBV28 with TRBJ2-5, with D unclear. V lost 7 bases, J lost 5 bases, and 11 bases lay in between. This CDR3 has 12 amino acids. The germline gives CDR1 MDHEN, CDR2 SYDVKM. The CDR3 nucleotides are TGTGCCAGCACCACCCTACGGGAGACCCAGTACTTC. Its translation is CASTTLRETQYF.

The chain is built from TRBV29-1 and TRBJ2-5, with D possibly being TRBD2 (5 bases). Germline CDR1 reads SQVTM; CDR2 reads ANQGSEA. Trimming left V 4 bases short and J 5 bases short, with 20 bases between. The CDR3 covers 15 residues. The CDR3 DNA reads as TGCAGCGTTGCCCCCCGTCGGGGTTGGCAGGAGACCCAGTACTTC. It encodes CSVAPRRGWQETQYF.

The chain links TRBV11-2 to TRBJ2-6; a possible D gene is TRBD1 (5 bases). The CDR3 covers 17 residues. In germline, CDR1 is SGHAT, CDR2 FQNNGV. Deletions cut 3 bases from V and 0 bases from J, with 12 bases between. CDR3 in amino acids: CASSLSKGISGANVLTF. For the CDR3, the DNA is TGTGCCAGCAGCTTGAGTAAGGGGATCTCTGGGGCCAACGTCCTGACTTTC.

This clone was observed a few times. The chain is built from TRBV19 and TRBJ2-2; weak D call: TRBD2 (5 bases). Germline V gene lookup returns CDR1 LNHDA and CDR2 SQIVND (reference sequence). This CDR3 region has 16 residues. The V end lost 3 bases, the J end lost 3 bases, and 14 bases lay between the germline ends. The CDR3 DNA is TGTGCCAGTAGTATCGTAGGGATGAGGGACACCGGGGAGCTGTTTTTT. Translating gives CASSIVGMRDTGELFF.

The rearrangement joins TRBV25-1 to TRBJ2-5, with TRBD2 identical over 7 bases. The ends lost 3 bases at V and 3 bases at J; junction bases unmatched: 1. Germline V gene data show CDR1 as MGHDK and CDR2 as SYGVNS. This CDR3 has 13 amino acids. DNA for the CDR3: TGTGCCAGCAGTGAGGGAGGGGAAGAGACCCAGTACTTC. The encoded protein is CASSEGGEETQYF.

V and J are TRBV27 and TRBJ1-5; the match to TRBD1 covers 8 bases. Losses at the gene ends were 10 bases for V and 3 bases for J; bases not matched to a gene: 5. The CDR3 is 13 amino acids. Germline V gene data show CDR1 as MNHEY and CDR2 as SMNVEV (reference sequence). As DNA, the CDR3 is TGTGCCACCTCAGGGGGCTCCAATCAGCCCCAGCATTTT. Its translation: CATSGGSNQPQHF.

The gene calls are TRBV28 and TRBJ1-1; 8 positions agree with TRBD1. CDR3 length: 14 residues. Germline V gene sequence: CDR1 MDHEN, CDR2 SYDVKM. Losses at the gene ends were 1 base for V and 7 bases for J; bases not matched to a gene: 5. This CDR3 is CASSLLGTGGEAFF. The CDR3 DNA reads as TGTGCCAGCAGTTTATTAGGGACAGGAGGTGAAGCTTTCTTT.

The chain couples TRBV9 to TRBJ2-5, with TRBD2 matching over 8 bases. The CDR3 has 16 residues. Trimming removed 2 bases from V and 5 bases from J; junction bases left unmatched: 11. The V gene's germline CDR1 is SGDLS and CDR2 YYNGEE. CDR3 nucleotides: TGTGCCAGCAGCGTCACCGGGACTAGAGGGATGGAGACCCAGTACTTC. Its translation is CASSVTGTRGMETQYF.

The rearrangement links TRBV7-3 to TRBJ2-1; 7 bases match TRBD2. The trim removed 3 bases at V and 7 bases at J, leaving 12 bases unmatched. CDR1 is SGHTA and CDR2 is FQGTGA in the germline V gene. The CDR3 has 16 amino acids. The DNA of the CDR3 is TGTGCCAGCAGCTTGGGCGGGAGTCAAATTAGGAATGAGCAGTTCTTC. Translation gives CASSLGGSQIRNEQFF.

The CDR3 region has the DNA TGTGCCAGCAGTCTACTGACTAGCGGGAGGAGAAATGAGCAGTTCTTC. Translation gives CASSLLTSGRRNEQFF. The J gene is TRBJ2-1, the V gene TRBV6-6, with 13 bases fitting TRBD2. This CDR3 has 16 residues. Looked up from germline, CDR1 is MNHNY and CDR2 is SVGAGI (reference sequence). J was trimmed by 7 bases and V by 5 bases; bases with no gene match: 8.

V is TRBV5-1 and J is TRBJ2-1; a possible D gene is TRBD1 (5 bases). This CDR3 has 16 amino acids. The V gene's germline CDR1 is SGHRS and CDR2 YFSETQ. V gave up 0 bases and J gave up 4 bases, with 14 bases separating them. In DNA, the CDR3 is TGCGCCAGCAGCTTGGTGTTTGGGGCTACTTACAATGAGCAGTTCTTC. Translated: CASSLVFGATYNEQFF.

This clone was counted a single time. Here the CDR3 DNA reads TGTGCCAGTAGTCAATATCTAAGGATAGGCAGACAAATCTCTGGGGCCAACGTCCTGACTTTC. Amino acid sequence: CASSQYLRIGRQISGANVLTF. The chain couples TRBV19 to TRBJ2-6; D is unclear. CDR1 and CDR2 (germline): LNHDA, SQIVND (reference sequence). The CDR3 runs to 21 residues. V was trimmed by 5 bases and J by 0 bases, leaving 26 bases between them. Variable domain in full (rest from reference TRBV19 and TRBJ2-6): DGGITQSPKYLFRKEGQNVTLSCEQNLNHDAMYWYRQDPGQGLRLIYYSQIVNDFQKGDIAEGYSVSREKKESFPLTVTSAQKNPTAFYLCASSQYLRIGRQISGANVLTFGAGSRLTVL.

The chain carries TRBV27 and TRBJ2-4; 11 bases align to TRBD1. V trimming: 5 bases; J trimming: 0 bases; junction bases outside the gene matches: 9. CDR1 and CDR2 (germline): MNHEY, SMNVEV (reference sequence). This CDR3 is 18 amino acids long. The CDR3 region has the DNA TGTGCCAGCAGTCCCGGACAGGGGGCGGAGGAAGCCAAAAACATTCAGTACTTC. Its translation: CASSPGQGAEEAKNIQYF.

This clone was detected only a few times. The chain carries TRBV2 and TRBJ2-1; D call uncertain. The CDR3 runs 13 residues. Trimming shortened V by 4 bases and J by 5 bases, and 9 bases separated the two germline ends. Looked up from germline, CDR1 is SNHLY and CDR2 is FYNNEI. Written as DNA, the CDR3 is TGTGCCAGCAGTGTGACATATAACAATGAGCAGTTCTTC. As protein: CASSVTYNNEQFF.

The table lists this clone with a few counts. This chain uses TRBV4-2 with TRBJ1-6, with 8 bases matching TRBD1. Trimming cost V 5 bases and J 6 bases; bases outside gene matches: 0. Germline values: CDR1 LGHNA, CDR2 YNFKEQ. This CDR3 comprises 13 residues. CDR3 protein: CASSDRGNSPLHF. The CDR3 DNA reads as TGTGCCAGCAGCGACAGGGGTAATTCACCCCTCCACTTT.

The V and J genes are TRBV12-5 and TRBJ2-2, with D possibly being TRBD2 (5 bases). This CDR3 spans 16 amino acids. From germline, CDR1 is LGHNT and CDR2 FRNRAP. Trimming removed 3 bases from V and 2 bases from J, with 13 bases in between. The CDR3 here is CASGFQVGVNTGELFF. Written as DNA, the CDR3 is TGTGCTAGTGGTTTTCAGGTCGGGGTTAACACCGGGGAGCTGTTTTTT.

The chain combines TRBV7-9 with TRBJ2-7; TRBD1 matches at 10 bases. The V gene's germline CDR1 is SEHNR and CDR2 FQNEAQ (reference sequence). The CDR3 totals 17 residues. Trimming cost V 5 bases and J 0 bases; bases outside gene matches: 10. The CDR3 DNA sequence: TGTGCCAGCAGCCCAGTCCGGACAGGGGGGAACTCCTACGAGCAGTACTTC. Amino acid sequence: CASSPVRTGGNSYEQYF.

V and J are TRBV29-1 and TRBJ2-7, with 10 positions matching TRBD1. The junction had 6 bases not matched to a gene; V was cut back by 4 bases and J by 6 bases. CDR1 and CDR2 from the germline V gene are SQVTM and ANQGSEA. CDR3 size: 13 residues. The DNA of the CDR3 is TGCAGCGTTGGGCGACAGGGGGCGGGCGAGCAGTACTTC. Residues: CSVGRQGAGEQYF.

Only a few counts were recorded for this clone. The CDR3 reads CAISARTSGHNEQFF. CDR3 sequence (DNA): TGTGCCATCAGTGCAAGGACTAGCGGGCACAATGAGCAGTTCTTC. V usage is TRBV10-3 and J usage is TRBJ2-1, with 11 bases that match TRBD2. Looked up from germline, CDR1 is ENHRY and CDR2 is SYGVKD. The V and J ends lost 4 bases and 5 bases, in that order; junction bases with no gene match: 4. The CDR3 runs to 15 residues.

This CDR3 reads CASSPGLGSYNSPLHF. The DNA of the CDR3 is TGCGCCAGCAGTCCAGGGTTAGGGTCCTATAATTCACCCCTCCACTTT. J is TRBJ1-6 and V is TRBV5-1, with a weak D call TRBD1 (5 bases). The CDR3 consists of 16 residues. With 5 bases removed from V and 1 base from J, the gap between germline ends came to 13 bases. The germline gives CDR1 SGHRS, CDR2 YFSETQ. The full variable domain, with the rest looked up from reference TRBV5-1 and TRBJ1-6, is KAGVTQTPRYLIKTRGQQVTLSCSPISGHRSVSWYQQTPGQGLQFLFEYFSETQRNKGNFPGRFSGRQFSNSRSEMNVSTLELGDSALYLCASSPGLGSYNSPLHFGNGTRLTVT.

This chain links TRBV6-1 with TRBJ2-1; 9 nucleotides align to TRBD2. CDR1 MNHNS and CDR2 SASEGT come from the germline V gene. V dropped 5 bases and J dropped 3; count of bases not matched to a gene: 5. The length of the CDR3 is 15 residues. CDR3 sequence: CASSPGTSSYNEQFF. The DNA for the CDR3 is TGTGCCAGCAGTCCCGGGACTAGCAGCTACAATGAGCAGTTCTTC.

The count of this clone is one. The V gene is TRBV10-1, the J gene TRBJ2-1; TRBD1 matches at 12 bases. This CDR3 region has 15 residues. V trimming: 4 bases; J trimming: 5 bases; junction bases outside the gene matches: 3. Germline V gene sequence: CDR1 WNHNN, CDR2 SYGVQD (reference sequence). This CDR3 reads CASSAGTGGHNEQFF. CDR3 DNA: TGCGCCAGCAGTGCGGGGACAGGGGGCCACAATGAGCAGTTCTTC.

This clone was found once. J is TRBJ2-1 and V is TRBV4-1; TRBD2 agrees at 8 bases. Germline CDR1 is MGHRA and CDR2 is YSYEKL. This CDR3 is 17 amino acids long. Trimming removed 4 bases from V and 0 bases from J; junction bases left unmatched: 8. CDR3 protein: CASSRSGGPSSYNEQFF. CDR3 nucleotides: TGCGCCAGCAGCCGATCGGGAGGGCCAAGCTCCTACAATGAGCAGTTCTTC.

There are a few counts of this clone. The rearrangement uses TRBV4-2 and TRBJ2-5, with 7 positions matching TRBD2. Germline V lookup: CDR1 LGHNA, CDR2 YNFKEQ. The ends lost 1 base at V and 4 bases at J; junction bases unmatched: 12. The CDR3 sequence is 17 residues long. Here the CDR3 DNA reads TGTGCCAGCAGCCAAGTAGGTGGGGGGGTCCCAGGAGAGACCCAGTACTTC. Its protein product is CASSQVGGGVPGETQYF.

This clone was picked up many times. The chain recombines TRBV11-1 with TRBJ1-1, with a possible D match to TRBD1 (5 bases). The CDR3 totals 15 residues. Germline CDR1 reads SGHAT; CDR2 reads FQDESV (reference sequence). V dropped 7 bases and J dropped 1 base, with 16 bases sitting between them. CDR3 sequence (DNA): TGTGCCAGCACTAAACCGGGGGATAGGAACACTGAAGCTTTCTTT. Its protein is CASTKPGDRNTEAFF.

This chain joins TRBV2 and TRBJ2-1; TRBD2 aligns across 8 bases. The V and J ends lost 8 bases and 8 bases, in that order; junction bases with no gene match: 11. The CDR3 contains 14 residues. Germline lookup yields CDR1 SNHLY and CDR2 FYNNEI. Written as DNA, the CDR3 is TGTGCCAGCCTACTAGCGGCAAGGCGGTATGAGCAGTTCTTC. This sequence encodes CASLLAARRYEQFF.

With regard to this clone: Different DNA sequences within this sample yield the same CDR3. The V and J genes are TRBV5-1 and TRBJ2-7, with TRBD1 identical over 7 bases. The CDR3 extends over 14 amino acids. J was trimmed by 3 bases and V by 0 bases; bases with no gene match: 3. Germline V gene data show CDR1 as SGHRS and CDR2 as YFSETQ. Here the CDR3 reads CASSLGQGVYEQYF. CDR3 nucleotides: TGCGCCAGCAGCTTGGGACAGGGTGTCTACGAGCAGTACTTC. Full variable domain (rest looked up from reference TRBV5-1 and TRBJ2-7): KAGVTQTPRYLIKTRGQQVTLSCSPISGHRSVSWYQQTPGQGLQFLFEYFSETQRNKGNFPGRFSGRQFSNSRSEMNVSTLELGDSALYLCASSLGQGVYEQYFGPGTRLTVT.

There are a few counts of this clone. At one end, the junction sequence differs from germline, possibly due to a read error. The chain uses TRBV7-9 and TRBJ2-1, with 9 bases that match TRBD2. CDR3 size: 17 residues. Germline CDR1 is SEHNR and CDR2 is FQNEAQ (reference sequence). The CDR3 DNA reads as TGTTCCAGCAGCTCCCGAGAGACTAGCGGAGCGTACAATGAGCAGTTCTTC. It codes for CSSSSRETSGAYNEQFF.

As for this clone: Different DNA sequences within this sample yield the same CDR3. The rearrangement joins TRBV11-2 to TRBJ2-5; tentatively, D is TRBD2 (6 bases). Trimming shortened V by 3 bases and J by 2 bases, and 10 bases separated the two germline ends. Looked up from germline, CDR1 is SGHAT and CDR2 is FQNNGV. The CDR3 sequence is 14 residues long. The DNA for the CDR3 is TGTGCCAGCAGCTTTCCTAGCGCTCAAGAGACCCAGTACTTC. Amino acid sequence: CASSFPSAQETQYF.

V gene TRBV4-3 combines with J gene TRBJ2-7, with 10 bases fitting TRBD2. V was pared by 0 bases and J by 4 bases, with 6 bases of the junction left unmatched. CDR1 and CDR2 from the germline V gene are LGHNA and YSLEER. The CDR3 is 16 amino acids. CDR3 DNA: TGCGCCAGCAGCCAAGATCTGGCTAGCGGGAGTTACGAGCAGTACTTC. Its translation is CASSQDLASGSYEQYF.